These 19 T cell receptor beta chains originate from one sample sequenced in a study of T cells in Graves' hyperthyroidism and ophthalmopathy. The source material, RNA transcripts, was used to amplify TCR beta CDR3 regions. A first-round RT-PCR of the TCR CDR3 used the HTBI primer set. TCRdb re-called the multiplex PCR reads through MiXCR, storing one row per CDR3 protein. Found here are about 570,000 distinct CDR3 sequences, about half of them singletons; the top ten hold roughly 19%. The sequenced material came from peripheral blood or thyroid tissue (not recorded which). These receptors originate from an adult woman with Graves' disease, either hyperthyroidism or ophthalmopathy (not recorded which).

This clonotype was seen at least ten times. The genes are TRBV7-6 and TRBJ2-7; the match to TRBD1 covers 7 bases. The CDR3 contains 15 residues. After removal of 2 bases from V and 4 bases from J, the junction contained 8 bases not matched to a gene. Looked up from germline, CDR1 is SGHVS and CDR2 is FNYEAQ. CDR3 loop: CASSLSSGGPYEQYF. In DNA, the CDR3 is TGTGCCAGCAGCTTATCTTCAGGGGGTCCGTACGAGCAGTACTTC.

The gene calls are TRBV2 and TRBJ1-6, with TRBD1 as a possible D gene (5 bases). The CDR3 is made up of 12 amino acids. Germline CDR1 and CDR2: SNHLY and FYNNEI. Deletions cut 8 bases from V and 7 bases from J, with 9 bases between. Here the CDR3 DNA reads TGTGCCAGCGGGGCAGAAAATTCACCCCTCCACTTT. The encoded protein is CASGAENSPLHF.

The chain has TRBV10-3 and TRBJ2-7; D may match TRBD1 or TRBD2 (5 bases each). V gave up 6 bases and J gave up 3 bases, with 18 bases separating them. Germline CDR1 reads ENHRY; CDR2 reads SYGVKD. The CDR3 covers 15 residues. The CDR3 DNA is TGTGCCATCAGAAAGGACACGGGACGCTTCTACGAGCAGTACTTC. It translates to CAIRKDTGRFYEQYF.

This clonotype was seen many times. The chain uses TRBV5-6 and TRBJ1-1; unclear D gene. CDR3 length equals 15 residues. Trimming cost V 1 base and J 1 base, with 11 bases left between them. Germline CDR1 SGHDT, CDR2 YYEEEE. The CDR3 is CASSLYTRPNTEAFF. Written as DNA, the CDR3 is TGTGCCAGCAGCTTGTATACGCGGCCGAACACTGAAGCTTTCTTT. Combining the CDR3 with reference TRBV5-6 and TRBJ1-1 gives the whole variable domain DAGVTQSPTHLIKTRGQQVTLRCSPKSGHDTVSWYQQALGQGPQFIFQYYEEEERQRGNFPDRFSGHQFPNYSSELNVNALLLGDSALYLCASSLYTRPNTEAFFGQGTRLTVV.

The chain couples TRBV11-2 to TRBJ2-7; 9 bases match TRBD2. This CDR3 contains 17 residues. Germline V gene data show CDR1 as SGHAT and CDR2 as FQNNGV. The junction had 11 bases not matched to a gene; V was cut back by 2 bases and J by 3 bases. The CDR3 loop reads CASSLSASGANGYEQYF. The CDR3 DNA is TGTGCCAGCAGCTTATCGGCTAGCGGGGCGAACGGCTACGAGCAGTACTTC.

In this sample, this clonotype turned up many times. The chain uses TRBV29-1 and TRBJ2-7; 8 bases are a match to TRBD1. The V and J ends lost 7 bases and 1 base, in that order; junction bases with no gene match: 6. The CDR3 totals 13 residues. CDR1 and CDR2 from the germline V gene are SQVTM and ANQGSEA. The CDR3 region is CSATGGQSYEQYF. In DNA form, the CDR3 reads TGCAGCGCAACAGGGGGTCAATCCTACGAGCAGTACTTC.

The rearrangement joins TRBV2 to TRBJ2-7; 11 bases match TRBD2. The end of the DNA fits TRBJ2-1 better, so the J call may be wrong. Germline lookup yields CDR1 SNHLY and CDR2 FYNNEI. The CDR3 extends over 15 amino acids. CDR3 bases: TGTGCCAGCACCGGGCTAGCGGGAGGTATAGGTGAGCAGTTCTTC. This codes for CASTGLAGGIGEQFF.

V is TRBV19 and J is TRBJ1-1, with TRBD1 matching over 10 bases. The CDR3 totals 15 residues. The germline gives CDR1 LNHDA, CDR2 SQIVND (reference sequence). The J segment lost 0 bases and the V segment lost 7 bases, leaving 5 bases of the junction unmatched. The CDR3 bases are TGTGCCAGTAAACGGGGACAGGGGATGAACACTGAAGCTTTCTTT. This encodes CASKRGQGMNTEAFF.

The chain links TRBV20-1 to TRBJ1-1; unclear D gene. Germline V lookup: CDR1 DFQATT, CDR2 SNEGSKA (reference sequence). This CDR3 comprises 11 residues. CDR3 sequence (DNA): TGCAGCCTGCCGCGGAACACTGAAGCTTTCTTT. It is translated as CSLPRNTEAFF.

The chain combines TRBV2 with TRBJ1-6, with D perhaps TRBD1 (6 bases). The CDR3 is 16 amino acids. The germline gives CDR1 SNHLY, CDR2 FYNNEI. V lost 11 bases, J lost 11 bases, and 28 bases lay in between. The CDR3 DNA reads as TGTGCCGGGAATTCATGGGGAACAGGACGGGGGCCACCCCTCCACTTT. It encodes CAGNSWGTGRGPPLHF.

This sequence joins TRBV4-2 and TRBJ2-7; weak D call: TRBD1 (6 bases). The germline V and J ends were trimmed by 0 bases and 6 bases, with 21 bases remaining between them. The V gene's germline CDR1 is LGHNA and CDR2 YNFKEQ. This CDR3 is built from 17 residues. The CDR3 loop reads CASSQESGLQGIGEQYF. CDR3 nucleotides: TGTGCCAGCAGCCAAGAGTCGGGGTTACAGGGAATCGGCGAGCAGTACTTC.

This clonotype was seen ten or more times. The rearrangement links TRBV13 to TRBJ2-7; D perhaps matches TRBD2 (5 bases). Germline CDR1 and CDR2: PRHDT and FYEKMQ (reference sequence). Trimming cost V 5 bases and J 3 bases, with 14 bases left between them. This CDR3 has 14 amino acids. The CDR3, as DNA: TGTGCCAGCAGCACACTAGGCCGTCTCTACGAGCAGTACTTC. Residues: CASSTLGRLYEQYF.

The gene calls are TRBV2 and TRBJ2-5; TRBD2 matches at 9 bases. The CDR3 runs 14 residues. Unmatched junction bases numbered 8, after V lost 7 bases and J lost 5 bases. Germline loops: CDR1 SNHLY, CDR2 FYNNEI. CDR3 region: CASTGSGSGETQYF. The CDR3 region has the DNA TGTGCCAGCACCGGTAGCGGGAGTGGGGAGACCCAGTACTTC.

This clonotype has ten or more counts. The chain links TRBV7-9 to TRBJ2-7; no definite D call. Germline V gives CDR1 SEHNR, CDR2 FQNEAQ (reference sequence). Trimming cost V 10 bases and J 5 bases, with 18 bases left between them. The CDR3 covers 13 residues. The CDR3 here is CATQSSFVHEQYF. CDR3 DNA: TGTGCCACCCAGAGTTCCTTTGTCCACGAGCAGTACTTC. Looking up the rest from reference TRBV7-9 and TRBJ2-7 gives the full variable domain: DTGVSQNPRHKITKRGQNVTFRCDPISEHNRLYWYRQTLGQGPEFLTYFQNEAQLEKSRLLSDRFSAERPKGSFSTLEIQRTEQGDSAMYLCATQSSFVHEQYFGPGTRLTVT.

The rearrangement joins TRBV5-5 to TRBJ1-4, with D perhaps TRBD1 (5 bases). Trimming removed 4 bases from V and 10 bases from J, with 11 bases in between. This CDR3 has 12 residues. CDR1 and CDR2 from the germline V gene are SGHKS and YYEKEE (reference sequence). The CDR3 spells CASSQGGGKLFF. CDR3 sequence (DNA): TGTGCCAGCAGCCAGGGAGGAGGAAAACTGTTTTTT.

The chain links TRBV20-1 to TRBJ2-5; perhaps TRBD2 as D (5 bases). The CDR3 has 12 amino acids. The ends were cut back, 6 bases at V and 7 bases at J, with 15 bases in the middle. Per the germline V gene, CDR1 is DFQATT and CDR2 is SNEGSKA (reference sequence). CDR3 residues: CSAVDFRGTQYF. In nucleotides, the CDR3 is TGCAGTGCCGTCGACTTTCGGGGGACCCAGTACTTC.

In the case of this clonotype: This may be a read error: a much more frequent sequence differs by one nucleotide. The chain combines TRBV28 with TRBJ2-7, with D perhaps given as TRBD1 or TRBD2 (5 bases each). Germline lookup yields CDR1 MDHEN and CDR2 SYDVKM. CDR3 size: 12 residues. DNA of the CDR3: TGTGCCAGCAGGGGGCGGGCCTACGGGCAGTACTTC. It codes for CASRGRAYGQYF.

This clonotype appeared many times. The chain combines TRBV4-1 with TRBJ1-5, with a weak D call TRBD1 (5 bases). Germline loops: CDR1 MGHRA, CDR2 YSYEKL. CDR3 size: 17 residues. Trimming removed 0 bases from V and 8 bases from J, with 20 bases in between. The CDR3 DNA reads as TGCGCCAGCAGCCAAGATGGGTTTGTGGGAGGGGAAAAGCCCCAGCATTTT. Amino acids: CASSQDGFVGGEKPQHF.

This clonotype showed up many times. DNA for the CDR3: TGTGCCAGCAGTCGACAGGGGTTGGGTGGCTACACCTTC. Protein: CASSRQGLGGYTF. The V gene is TRBV12-3 or TRBV12-4, the J gene TRBJ1-2; 8 positions agree with TRBD1. After removal of 5 bases from V and 7 bases from J, the junction contained 6 bases not matched to a gene. There are 13 residues in the CDR3.